This is a list of T cell receptor beta chains from one sample in a study of somatic mutations in cytotoxic T cells in rheumatoid arthritis. Assay: immunoSEQ multiplex PCR; the TCRdb copy retains only in-frame clones and omits some. This sample has 35,000 to 45,000 clones, with 84% found just once. The material sequenced was CD8+ T cells sorted from blood. The receptors shown here come from a man aged 40-50 years in good health. The CDR3 runs from the conserved cysteine through the conserved F or W. Each record gives: CDR3 protein, CDR3 DNA, V gene, J gene, D gene, clone size. A D gene is named only where the DNA matches it firmly. Only part of the rows carry a size: once, few, many, or a class if the clone is expanded.

CASSQEPGQGTGELFF	TGCGCCAGCAGCCAAGAGCCGGGACAGGGTACCGGGGAGCTGTTTTTT	TRBV4-1	TRBJ2-2	TRBD1	.
CATSRPEARMNTEAFF	TGTGCCACCAGCAGACCTGAGGCACGGATGAACACTGAAGCTTTCTTT	TRBV15	TRBJ1-1	.	.
CASTTKSTGQGDTEAFF	TGTGCCAGCACCACTAAATCTACTGGACAGGGTGACACTGAAGCTTTCTTT	TRBV27	TRBJ1-1	TRBD1	.
CASSLMGVSYEQYF	TGTGCCAGCAGCTTAATGGGGGTTTCCTACGAGCAGTACTTC	TRBV11-2	TRBJ2-7	.	.
CATSRPENRDSPQNIQYF	TGTGCCACCAGCAGACCCGAAAATAGGGACAGTCCCCAAAACATTCAGTACTTC	TRBV15	TRBJ2-4	TRBD1	.
CASSLFRSTGELFF	TGTGCCAGCAGTTTATTTCGCTCCACCGGGGAGCTGTTTTTT	TRBV28	TRBJ2-2	.	.
CASSEVPETQYF	TGTGCCAGCAGTGAAGTCCCAGAGACCCAGTACTTC	TRBV2	TRBJ2-5	.	once
CASSPGIGINEQFF	TGTGCCAGCAGCCCCGGGATCGGGATAAATGAGCAGTTCTTC	TRBV11-2	TRBJ2-1	.	.
CASSRQGEREWTDTQYF	TGTGCCAGCAGCCGCCAGGGGGAGCGGGAGTGGACAGATACGCAGTATTTT	TRBV13	TRBJ2-3	.	once
CASSVGDSPQYGYTF	TGTGCCAGCAGCGTAGGCGACAGTCCACAATATGGCTACACCTTC	TRBV9	TRBJ1-2	.	.
CASSWGDTEAFF	TGTGCCAGCAGTTGGGGGGACACTGAAGCTTTCTTT	TRBV5-4	TRBJ1-1	.	.
CASSRRSPLEQYF	TGTGCCAGCAGTCGACGGTCACCCTTGGAGCAGTACTTC	TRBV27	TRBJ2-7	.	once
CASSAGSYEQYF	TGTGCCAGCAGCGCGGGGTCCTACGAGCAGTACTTC	TRBV9	TRBJ2-7	.	.
CASSGADGNGYTF	TGTGCCAGCAGTGGGGCAGACGGTAATGGCTACACCTTC	TRBV7-9	TRBJ1-2	.	.
CASSETSLGEQYF	TGTGCCAGCAGTGAGACGAGCTTGGGGGAGCAGTACTTC	TRBV6-4	TRBJ2-7	.	few
CASSARTTGGYEQYF	TGTGCCAGCAGTGCCCGAACGACAGGGGGCTACGAGCAGTACTTC	TRBV2	TRBJ2-7	TRBD1	.
CASSLGVPNEQFF	TGTGCCAGCAGCTTAGGGGTGCCTAATGAGCAGTTCTTC	TRBV13	TRBJ2-1	.	.
CASSPGASYEQYF	TGTGCCAGCTCTCCAGGGGCATCCTACGAGCAGTACTTC	TRBV18	TRBJ2-7	.	.
CASSLKLAGFPQTQYF	TGTGCCAGCAGTTTAAAACTAGCGGGATTCCCGCAGACCCAGTACTTC	TRBV27	TRBJ2-5	TRBD2	.
CASSSTGDDEAFF	TGTGCCAGCAGTTCGACAGGGGACGATGAAGCTTTCTTT	TRBV28	TRBJ1-1	TRBD1	.
CASRLAGGPNEQYF	TGTGCCAGCAGATTAGCGGGAGGGCCGAACGAGCAGTACTTC	TRBV6-6	TRBJ2-7	TRBD2	.
CASSSGVTEAFF	TGTGCCAGCAGCTCAGGCGTCACTGAAGCTTTCTTT	TRBV28	TRBJ1-1	.	.
CASRSGNYYGYTF	TGTGCCAGCCGCTCCGGGAACTACTATGGCTACACCTTC	TRBV19	TRBJ1-2	.	.
CASSSAPGPINYGYTF	TGTGCCAGCAGTTCAGCCCCGGGACCGATTAACTATGGCTACACCTTC	TRBV27	TRBJ1-2	.	.
CASSLGVYYGYTF	TGTGCCAGCAGCTTAGGGGTTTACTATGGCTACACCTTC	TRBV11-2	TRBJ1-2	.	.
CASSAKREFPDTQYF	TGTGCCAGCAGCGCTAAGCGGGAGTTTCCAGATACGCAGTATTTT	TRBV9	TRBJ2-3	TRBD2	.
CASSMAGGTEYF	TGTGCCAGTAGTATGGCTGGTGGGACGGAGTACTTC	TRBV19	TRBJ2-7	.	medium-sized
CASSQEREAYNEQFF	TGTGCCAGCAGCCAAGAGCGGGAGGCCTACAATGAGCAGTTCTTC	TRBV4-2	TRBJ2-1	TRBD2	.
CASDRGRYTEAFF	TGTGCCAGCGACAGGGGACGGTACACTGAAGCTTTCTTT	TRBV6-6	TRBJ1-1	TRBD1	.
CASSQVTSVSGYTF	TGCGCCAGCAGCCAAGTGACCTCGGTCTCAGGCTACACCTTC	TRBV4-1	TRBJ1-2	.	.
CASGAWGRDNEQFF	TGTGCCAGCGGGGCGTGGGGCAGGGACAATGAGCAGTTCTTC	TRBV6-5	TRBJ2-1	.	.
CASSVAASPGDTQYF	TGTGCCAGCAGCGTAGCTGCAAGCCCTGGTGATACGCAGTATTTT	TRBV9	TRBJ2-3	.	once
CASSPGSLHEQYF	TGTGCCAGTAGTCCAGGGTCTTTACACGAGCAGTACTTC	TRBV19	TRBJ2-7	.	.
CASRITGTSGGTQYF	TGTGCCAGCAGGATCACCGGGACTAGCGGGGGGACCCAGTACTTC	TRBV27	TRBJ2-5	TRBD2	.
CASSLGGLASYNEQFF	TGTGCCAGCAGCTTGGGGGGACTAGCTAGCTACAATGAGCAGTTCTTC	TRBV11-2	TRBJ2-1	TRBD2	.
CASSLHPRVPEEQYF	TGTGCCAGCAGCCTCCACCCCAGGGTCCCGGAGGAGCAGTACTTC	TRBV9	TRBJ2-7	.	.
CASSLGAGFGYTF	TGTGCCAGCAGCTTAGGAGCGGGTTTTGGCTACACCTTC	TRBV11-2	TRBJ1-2	.	.
CASSQVTGDVLTF	TGCGCCAGCAGCCAGGTGACAGGGGACGTCCTGACTTTC	TRBV4-1	TRBJ2-6	TRBD1	once
CASSPEGTEAFF	TGTGCCAGCTCACCAGAGGGTACTGAAGCTTTCTTT	TRBV18	TRBJ1-1	.	few
CASRGAGGSQETQYF	TGTGCCAGCAGGGGAGCGGGAGGATCCCAAGAGACCCAGTACTTC	TRBV2	TRBJ2-5	TRBD2	.
CASSAPMESEQFF	TGTGCCAGCAGCGCCCCGATGGAATCTGAGCAGTTCTTC	TRBV27	TRBJ2-1	.	.
CASTLEGTAMNTEAFF	TGTGCCAGCACCCTGGAAGGGACAGCTATGAACACTGAAGCTTTCTTT	TRBV28	TRBJ1-1	TRBD1	.
CASSYSDFTSTDTQYF	TGTGCCAGCAGTTACTCGGACTTTACTAGCACAGATACGCAGTATTTT	TRBV6-5	TRBJ2-3	.	.
CASSLLGGRQDEQYF	TGTGCCAGCAGCTTATTAGGCGGGAGGCAGGACGAGCAGTACTTC	TRBV7-3	TRBJ2-7	TRBD2	.